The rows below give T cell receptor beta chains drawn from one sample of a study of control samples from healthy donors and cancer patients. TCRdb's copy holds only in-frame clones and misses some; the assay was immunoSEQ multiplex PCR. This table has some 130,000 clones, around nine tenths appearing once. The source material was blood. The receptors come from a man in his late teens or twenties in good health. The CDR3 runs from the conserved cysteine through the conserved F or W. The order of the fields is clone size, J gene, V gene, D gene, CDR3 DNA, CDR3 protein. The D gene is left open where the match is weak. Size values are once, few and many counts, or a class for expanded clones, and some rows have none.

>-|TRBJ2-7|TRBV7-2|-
TGTGCCAGCAGCTCCGAACCCCTCTCCGAGCAGTACTTC
CASSSEPLSEQYF
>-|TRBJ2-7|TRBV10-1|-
TGCGCCAGCTCTAGTTCTGGGATAGGGAGTGAAGTACCAATTCCAAATTCCTACGAGCAGTACTTC
CASSSSGIGSEVPIPNSYEQYF
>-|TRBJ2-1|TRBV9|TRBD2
TGTGCCAGCAGCGTAGATCTGCTAGCGGGGTTAGGTGAGCAGTTCTTC
CASSVDLLAGLGEQFF
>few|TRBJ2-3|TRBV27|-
TGTGCCAGCAGTTTTCAACGGGGAACAGATACGCAGTATTTT
CASSFQRGTDTQYF
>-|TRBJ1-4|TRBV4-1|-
TGCGCCAGCAGCCAAGGCCAGACAACTAATGAAAAACTGTTTTTT
CASSQGQTTNEKLFF
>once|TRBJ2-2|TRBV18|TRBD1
TGTGCCAGCTCATCCAGGGGGCCCTACACCGGGGAGCTGTTTTTT
CASSSRGPYTGELFF
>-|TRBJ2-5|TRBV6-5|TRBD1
TGTGCCAGCAGCCCGGACAGGGGGCAGGAGGAGACCCAGTACTTC
CASSPDRGQEETQYF
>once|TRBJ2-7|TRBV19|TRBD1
TGTGCCAGTAGGGGGTCCGGGCTGGGACAGGACTCCGAGCAGTACTTC
CASRGSGLGQDSEQYF
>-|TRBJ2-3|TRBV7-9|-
TGTGCCAGCACGAACCGTTGGCTCCAGGGGGATACGCAGTATTTT
CASTNRWLQGDTQYF
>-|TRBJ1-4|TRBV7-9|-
TGTGCCAGCAGCTTAGTCCAGTTGCCTAATGAAAAACTGTTTTTT
CASSLVQLPNEKLFF
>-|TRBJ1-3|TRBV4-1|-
TGCGCCAGCAGCCGGATCACGTTCTCTGGAAACACCATATATTTT
CASSRITFSGNTIYF
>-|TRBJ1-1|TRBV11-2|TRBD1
TGTGCCAGCAGCTCCCCCCGCAGGGGGACTGAAGCTTTCTTT
CASSSPRRGTEAFF
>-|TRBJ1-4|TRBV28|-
TGTGCCACCTCCAGGAGCCTTAATGAAAAACTGTTTTTT
CATSRSLNEKLFF
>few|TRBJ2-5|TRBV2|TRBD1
TGTGCCAGCAGTGACGCGGACAGGGCCCAAGAGACCCAGTACTTC
CASSDADRAQETQYF
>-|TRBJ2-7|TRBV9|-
TGTGCCAGCAGCTCCCACGGCGGAGCCTACGAGCAGTACTTC
CASSSHGGAYEQYF
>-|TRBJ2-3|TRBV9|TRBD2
TGTGCCAGCAGCCCGGCGGGGGGACCAGATACGCAGTATTTT
CASSPAGGPDTQYF
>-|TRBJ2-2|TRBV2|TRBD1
TGTGCCAGCACCGGGACAGGGGCCAAAAAGAACACCGGGGAGCTGTTTTTT
CASTGTGAKKNTGELFF
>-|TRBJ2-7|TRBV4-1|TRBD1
TGCGCCAGCAGCCAAGAACAGGGACAGAGCTACGAGCAGTACTTC
CASSQEQGQSYEQYF
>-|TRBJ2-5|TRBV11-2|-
TGTGCCAGCAGCTTAGTCGAAGAGACCCAGTACTTC
CASSLVEETQYF
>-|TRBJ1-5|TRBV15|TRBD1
TGTGCCACCAGCGGGGACAGTAGCAATCAGCCCCAGCATTTT
CATSGDSSNQPQHF
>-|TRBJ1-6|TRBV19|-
TGTGCCAGTAGTAAGGACCCTAGGGGTAATTCACCCCTCCACTTT
CASSKDPRGNSPLHF
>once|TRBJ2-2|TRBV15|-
TGTGCCACCAGCAGAGATTCAGGGAACACCGGGGAGCTGTTTTTT
CATSRDSGNTGELFF
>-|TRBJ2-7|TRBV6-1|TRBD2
TGTGCCAGCAGTGAATCCAGCGGGGGGGCCAACGAGCAGTACTTC
CASSESSGGANEQYF
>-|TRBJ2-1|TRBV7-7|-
TGTGCCAGCAGCCCGTCATTTTCGGCCTACAATGAGCAGTTCTTC
CASSPSFSAYNEQFF
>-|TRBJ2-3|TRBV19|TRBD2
TGTGCCAGTAGTCCCCAACTAGCGGGGGTTGAGGATACGCAGTATTTT
CASSPQLAGVEDTQYF
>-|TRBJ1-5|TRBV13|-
TGTGCCAGCAGCTTCGAGGGGAATCAGCCCCAGCATTTT
CASSFEGNQPQHF
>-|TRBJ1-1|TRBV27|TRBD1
TGTGCCAGCAGTCCCTGGGACAGGGGGCGAGCTTTCTTT
CASSPWDRGRAFF
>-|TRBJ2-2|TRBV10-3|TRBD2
TGTGCCATCAGTGACAAGCGGGGGAACACCGGGGAGCTGTTTTTT
CAISDKRGNTGELFF
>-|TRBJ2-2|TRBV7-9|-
TGTGCCAGCAGCCTATTAAGGGGCACCGGGGAGCTGTTTTTT
CASSLLRGTGELFF
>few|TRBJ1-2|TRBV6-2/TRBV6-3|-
TGTGCCAGCAGCTCTCGCCGGGGGGGGGACTATGGCTACACCTTC
CASSSRRGGDYGYTF
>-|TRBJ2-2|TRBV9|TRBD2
TGTGCCAGCAGCGTTTACGGCGGGGGGGCTATGTTTTTT
CASSVYGGGAMFF
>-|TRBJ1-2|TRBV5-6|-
TGTGCCAGCAGCGGCTGGGCACCTAACTATGGCTACACCTTC
CASSGWAPNYGYTF
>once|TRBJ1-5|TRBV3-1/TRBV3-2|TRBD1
TGTGCCAGCAGCCAAGGTTTAGGGGGCTACAGTGCATCATTGCCCCAGCATTTT
CASSQGLGGYSASLPQHF
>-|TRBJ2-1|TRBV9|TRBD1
TGTGCCAGCAGCGTGCAGGACAGGGAGGTGAATGAGCAGTTCTTC
CASSVQDREVNEQFF
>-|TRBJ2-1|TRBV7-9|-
TGTGCCAGCAGCCTTGATGGAGGGTTCTACAATGAGCAGTTCTTC
CASSLDGGFYNEQFF
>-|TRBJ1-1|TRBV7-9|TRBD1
TGTGCCGGCCAGACAGGGGGCGTCACTGAAGCTTTCTTT
CAGQTGGVTEAFF
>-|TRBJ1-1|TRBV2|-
TGTGCCAGCAGTGGGGTCTCCCGAGACACTGAAGCTTTCTTT
CASSGVSRDTEAFF
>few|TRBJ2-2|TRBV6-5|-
TGTGCCAGCAGACAGGGAAACACCGGGGAGCTGTTTTTT
CASRQGNTGELFF
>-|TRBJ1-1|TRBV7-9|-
TGTGCCAGCAGCTTATCCGGGCAGGGACACACTGAAGCTTTCTTT
CASSLSGQGHTEAFF
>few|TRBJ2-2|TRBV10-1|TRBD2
TGCGCCAGCAGTGATAGCGGGGGCAAGACCGGGGAGCTGTTTTTT
CASSDSGGKTGELFF
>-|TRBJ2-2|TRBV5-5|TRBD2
TGTGCCAGCAGCTTGGGCGGGGGGACCGGGGAGCTGTTTTTT
CASSLGGGTGELFF
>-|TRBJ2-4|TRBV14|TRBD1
TGTGCCAGCAGCCAAAGGGCAACTCTAGGGGGCGTTAGAACCAAAAACATTCAGTACTTC
CASSQRATLGGVRTKNIQYF
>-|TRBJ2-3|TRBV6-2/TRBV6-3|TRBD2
TGTGCCAGCAGCAGGACTAGCGGGGACCCCACAGATACGCAGTATTTT
CASSRTSGDPTDTQYF
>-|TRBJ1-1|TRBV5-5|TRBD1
TGTGCCAGCAGCTTGGCCAACAGGGGAGGGACTGAAGCTTTCTTT
CASSLANRGGTEAFF